A single sample is the source of the 9 T cell receptor beta chains below, sequenced in a study of cytomegalovirus exposure and HLA in healthy donors. Both 60 Vbeta primers and 13 Jbeta primers went into the PCR. Data came from immunoSEQ multiplex PCR; TCRdb stores just in-frame clones and leaves some out. Of about 130,000 clones detected, 70% to 85% appear once; the ten largest clones hold roughly 13%. Specimen: PBMCs. Receptor source: a middle-aged woman in good health and CMV-seropositive.

The rearrangement uses TRBV28 and TRBJ1-2, with D possibly matching TRBD1 (6 bases). V was pared by 6 bases and J by 8 bases, with 16 bases between. This CDR3 is built from 13 residues. Per the germline V gene, CDR1 is MDHEN and CDR2 is SYDVKM. The CDR3 coding sequence is TGTGCCAGCAGCCCGGACAGCTTTGAAGGCTACACCTTC. This encodes CASSPDSFEGYTF.

This sequence joins TRBV30 and TRBJ2-7, with D perhaps TRBD2 (7 bases). Looked up from germline, CDR1 is GTSNPN and CDR2 is SVGIG (reference sequence). The germline V and J ends were trimmed by 4 bases and 5 bases, with 12 bases remaining between them. This CDR3 comprises 12 residues. CDR3 residues: CAWKGGNHEQYF. The CDR3 region has the DNA TGTGCCTGGAAGGGGGGGAACCACGAGCAGTACTTC.

The gene calls are TRBV13 and TRBJ1-5; D possibly corresponds to TRBD1 (6 bases). Between the trimmed V and J ends, which lost 0 bases and 5 bases, there was a span of 11 bases. CDR1 PRHDT and CDR2 FYEKMQ come from the germline V gene (reference sequence). The CDR3 has 15 amino acids. The CDR3 nucleotides read TGTGCCAGCAGCTTAGGACAGGGCCTAGATCAGCCCCAGCATTTT. Translation: CASSLGQGLDQPQHF. Looking up the rest from reference TRBV13 and TRBJ1-5 gives the full variable domain: AAGVIQSPRHLIKEKRETATLKCYPIPRHDTVYWYQQGPGQDPQFLISFYEKMQSDKGSIPDRFSAQQFSDYHSELNMSSLELGDSALYFCASSLGQGLDQPQHFGDGTRLSIL.

In this sample, this clone turned up once. J is TRBJ2-7 and V is TRBV6-4; D is perhaps TRBD2 (5 bases). Germline loops: CDR1 MRHNA, CDR2 SNTAGT. With 7 bases removed from V and 1 base from J, the gap between germline ends came to 14 bases. CDR3 length equals 14 residues. The CDR3, as DNA: TGTGCCAGCACACCGGACTCCTATTCCTACGAGCAGTACTTC. Translated: CASTPDSYSYEQYF.

V is TRBV10-3 and J is TRBJ2-3, with D unresolved. Germline V CDR1 and CDR2: ENHRY, SYGVKD. This CDR3 contains 14 residues. Trimming took off 0 bases at V and 3 bases at J, with 7 bases between the two ends. CDR3 amino acids: CAISESTGTDTQYF. The DNA of the CDR3 is TGTGCCATCAGTGAGTCGACTGGGACAGATACGCAGTATTTT.

In this sample, this clone turned up a few times. The chain carries TRBV18 and TRBJ2-3; D call uncertain. V shed 6 bases and J shed 2 bases, with 6 bases lying between them. Looked up from germline, CDR1 is KGHSH and CDR2 is LQKENI. The CDR3 runs 12 residues. This CDR3 is CASSLDTDTQYF. Here the CDR3 DNA reads TGTGCCAGCTCGCTAGACACAGATACGCAGTATTTT.

This chain connects TRBV6-6 to TRBJ1-1; no firm D call. Trimming stripped 5 bases from V and 8 bases from J, with 9 bases between. There are 11 residues in the CDR3. In germline, CDR1 is MNHNY, CDR2 SVGAGI (reference sequence). The CDR3 DNA reads as TGTGCCAGCAGTCAGCGTGTGGAAGCTTTCTTT. Translated, it gives CASSQRVEAFF.

With regard to this clone: Other DNA variants within this sample encode the same CDR3. The gene calls are TRBV29-1 and TRBJ2-5, with D perhaps TRBD2 (6 bases). Looked up from germline, CDR1 is SQVTM and CDR2 is ANQGSEA. V lost 4 bases and J 4 bases, leaving 10 bases between the germline ends. CDR3 length equals 12 residues. CDR3: CSVVRGGETQYF. CDR3 bases: TGCAGCGTTGTTAGGGGAGGAGAGACCCAGTACTTC. The full variable domain, in which reference TRBV29-1 and TRBJ2-5 provide the parts outside the CDR3, is SAVISQKPSRDICQRGTSLTIQCQVDSQVTMMFWYRQQPGQSLTLIATANQGSEATYESGFVIDKFPISRPNLTFSTLTVSNMSPEDSSIYLCSVVRGGETQYFGPGTRLLVL.

Only one count was recorded for this clone. The chain uses TRBV4-2 and TRBJ2-5; D might be TRBD1 (5 bases). This CDR3 is 17 amino acids long. CDR1 and CDR2 (germline): LGHNA, YNFKEQ. Trimming shortened V by 4 bases and J by 1 base, and 19 bases separated the two germline ends. In DNA, the CDR3 is TGTGCCAGCAGCCCCACGGTGGGTGCAGGGCTCCAAGAGACCCAGTACTTC. This sequence encodes CASSPTVGAGLQETQYF.